This T cell receptor beta chain was sequenced during a study of response to subunit inactivated influenza vaccine. TCRdb reanalysed the RT-PCR reads using MiXCR and keeps one entry per CDR3 protein. This table has about 540,000 distinct CDR3 sequences, 20% to 25% appearing once. This clonotype occurred a few times. CDR3 size: 14 residues. The germline V and J ends were trimmed by 0 bases and 4 bases, with 9 bases remaining between them. CDR1 and CDR2 from the germline V gene are LGHNA and YNFKEQ. These data also formed part of another study, on T cells expressing NK-cell markers. Per that study: What made the TCR beta cDNA was 5'RACE template switching with UMIs.

The origin of this receptor is a man aged 50 to 59 who received an inactivated influenza vaccine. The rearrangement joins TRBV4-2 to TRBJ1-1; D might be TRBD1 (5 bases). Sequenced here: CD4+ T cells sorted from PBMCs, sampled 11 to 12 days after vaccination. In DNA, the CDR3 is TGTGCCAGCAGCCAAGACTCAGGGATCACTGAAGCTTTCTTT. It encodes CASSQDSGITEAFF.